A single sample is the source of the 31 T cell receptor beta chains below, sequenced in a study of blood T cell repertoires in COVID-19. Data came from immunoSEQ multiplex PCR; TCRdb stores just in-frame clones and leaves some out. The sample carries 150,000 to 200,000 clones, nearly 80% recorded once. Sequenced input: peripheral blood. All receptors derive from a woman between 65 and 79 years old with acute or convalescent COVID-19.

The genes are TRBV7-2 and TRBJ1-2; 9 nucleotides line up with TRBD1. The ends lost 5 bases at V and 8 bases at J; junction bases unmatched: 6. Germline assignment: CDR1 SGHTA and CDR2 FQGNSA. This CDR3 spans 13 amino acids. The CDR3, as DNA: TGTGCCAGCAGCAGAAACAGGGGGCTCGGCTACACCTTC. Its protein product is CASSRNRGLGYTF.

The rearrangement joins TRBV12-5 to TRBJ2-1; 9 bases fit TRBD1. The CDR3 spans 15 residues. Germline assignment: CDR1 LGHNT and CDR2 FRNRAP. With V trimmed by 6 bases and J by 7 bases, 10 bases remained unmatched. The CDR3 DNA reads TGTGCTAGTGGGAGGGACAGGGCGGTGGTTAATGAGCAGTTCTTC. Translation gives CASGRDRAVVNEQFF.

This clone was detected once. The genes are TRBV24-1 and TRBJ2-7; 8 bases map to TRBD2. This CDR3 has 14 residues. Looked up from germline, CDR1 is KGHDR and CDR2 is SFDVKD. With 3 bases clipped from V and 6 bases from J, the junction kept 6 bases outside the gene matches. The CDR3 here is CATSDPWTSREQYF. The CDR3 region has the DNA TGTGCCACCAGTGATCCGTGGACTAGCCGCGAGCAGTACTTC.

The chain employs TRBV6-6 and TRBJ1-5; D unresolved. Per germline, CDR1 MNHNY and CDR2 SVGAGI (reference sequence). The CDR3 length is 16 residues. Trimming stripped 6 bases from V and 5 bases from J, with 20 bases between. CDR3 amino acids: CASRPTWSVSDQPQHF. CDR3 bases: TGTGCCAGCAGGCCTACGTGGAGCGTCTCCGATCAGCCCCAGCATTTT.

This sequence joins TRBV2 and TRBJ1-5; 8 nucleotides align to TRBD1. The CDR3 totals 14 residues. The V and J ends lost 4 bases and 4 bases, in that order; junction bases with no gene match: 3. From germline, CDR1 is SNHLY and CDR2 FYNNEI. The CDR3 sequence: CASSGDRQNQPQHF. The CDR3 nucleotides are TGTGCCAGCAGTGGGGACAGGCAAAATCAGCCCCAGCATTTT. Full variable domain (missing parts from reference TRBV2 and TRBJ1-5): EPEVTQTPSHQVTQMGQEVILRCVPISNHLYFYWYRQILGQKVEFLVSFYNNEISEKSEIFDDQFSVERPDGSNFTLKIRSTKLEDSAMYFCASSGDRQNQPQHFGDGTRLSIL.

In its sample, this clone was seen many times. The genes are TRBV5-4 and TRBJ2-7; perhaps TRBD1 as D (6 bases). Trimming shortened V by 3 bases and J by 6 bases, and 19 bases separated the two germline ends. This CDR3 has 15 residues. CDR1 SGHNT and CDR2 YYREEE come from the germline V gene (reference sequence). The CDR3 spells CASSYAVLQGSEQYF. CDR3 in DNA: TGTGCCAGCAGCTATGCCGTCCTTCAGGGGAGCGAGCAGTACTTC.

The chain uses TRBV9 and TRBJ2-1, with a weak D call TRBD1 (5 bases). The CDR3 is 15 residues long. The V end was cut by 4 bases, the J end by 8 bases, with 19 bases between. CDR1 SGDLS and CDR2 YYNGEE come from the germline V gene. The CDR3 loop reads CASSRMTATGDEQFF. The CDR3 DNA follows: TGTGCCAGCAGCCGAATGACAGCGACGGGTGATGAGCAGTTCTTC.

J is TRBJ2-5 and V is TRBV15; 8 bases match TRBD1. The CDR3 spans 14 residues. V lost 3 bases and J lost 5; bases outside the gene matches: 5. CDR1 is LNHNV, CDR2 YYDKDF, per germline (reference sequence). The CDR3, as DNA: TGTGCCACCAGCAGCGACAGGGGTAGCGAGACCCAGTACTTC. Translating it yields CATSSDRGSETQYF.

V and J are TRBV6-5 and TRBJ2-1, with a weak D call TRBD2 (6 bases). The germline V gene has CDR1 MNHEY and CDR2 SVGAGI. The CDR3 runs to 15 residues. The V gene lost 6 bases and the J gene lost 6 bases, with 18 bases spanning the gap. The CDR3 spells CASSSAGTSSNEQFF. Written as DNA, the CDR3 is TGTGCCAGCAGCAGCGCCGGGACTTCCAGCAATGAGCAGTTCTTC.

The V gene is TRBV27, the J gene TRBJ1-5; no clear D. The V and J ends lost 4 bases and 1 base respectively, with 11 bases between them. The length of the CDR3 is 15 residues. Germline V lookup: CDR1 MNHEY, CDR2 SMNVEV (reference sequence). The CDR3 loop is CASSSLGSSNQPQHF. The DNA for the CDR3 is TGTGCCAGCAGTTCCCTGGGGAGCAGCAATCAGCCCCAGCATTTT.

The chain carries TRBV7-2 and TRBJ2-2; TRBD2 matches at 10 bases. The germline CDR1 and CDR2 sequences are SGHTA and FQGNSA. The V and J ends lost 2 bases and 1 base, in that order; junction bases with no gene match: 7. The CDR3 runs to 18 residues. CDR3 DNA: TGTGCCAGCAGCTTATTCCTAGCGGGAGCGGAGAACACCGGGGAGCTGTTTTTT. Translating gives CASSLFLAGAENTGELFF.

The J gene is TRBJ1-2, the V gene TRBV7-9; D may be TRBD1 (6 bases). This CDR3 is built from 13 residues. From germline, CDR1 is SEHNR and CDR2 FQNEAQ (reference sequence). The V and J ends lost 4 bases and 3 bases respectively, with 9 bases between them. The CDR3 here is CASSWAGDYGYTF. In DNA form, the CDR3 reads TGTGCCAGCAGCTGGGCAGGGGACTATGGCTACACCTTC.

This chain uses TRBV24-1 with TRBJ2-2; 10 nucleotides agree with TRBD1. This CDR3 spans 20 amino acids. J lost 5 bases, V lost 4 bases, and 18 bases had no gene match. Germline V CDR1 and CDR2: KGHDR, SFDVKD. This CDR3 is CATSDPGTGVNWARTGELFF. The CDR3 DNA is TGTGCCACCAGTGACCCCGGGACAGGGGTAAATTGGGCGAGAACCGGGGAGCTGTTTTTT.

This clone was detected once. This CDR3 is CASSENRNQPQHF. CDR3 coding DNA: TGTGCCAGCAGTGAAAATCGGAATCAGCCCCAGCATTTT. The chain recombines TRBV2 with TRBJ1-5; D is undetermined. Germline lookup yields CDR1 SNHLY and CDR2 FYNNEI. The CDR3 spans 13 residues. The V end lost 2 bases, the J end lost 4 bases, and 6 bases lay between the germline ends.

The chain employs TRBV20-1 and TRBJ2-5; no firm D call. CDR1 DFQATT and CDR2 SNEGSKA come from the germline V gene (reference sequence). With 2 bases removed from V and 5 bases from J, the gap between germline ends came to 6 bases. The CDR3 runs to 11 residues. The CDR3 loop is CSARPRETQYF. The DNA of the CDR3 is TGCAGTGCTAGACCACGGGAGACCCAGTACTTC.

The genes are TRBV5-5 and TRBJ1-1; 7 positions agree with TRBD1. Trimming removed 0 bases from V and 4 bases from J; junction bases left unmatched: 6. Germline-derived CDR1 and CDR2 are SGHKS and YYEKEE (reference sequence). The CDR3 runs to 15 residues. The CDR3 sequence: CASSLGQGMGTEAFF. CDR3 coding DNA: TGTGCCAGCAGCTTGGGACAGGGCATGGGCACTGAAGCTTTCTTT. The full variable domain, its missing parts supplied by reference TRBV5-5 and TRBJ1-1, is DAGVTQSPTHLIKTRGQQVTLRCSPISGHKSVSWYQQVLGQGPQFIFQYYEKEERGRGNFPDRFSARQFPNYSSELNVNALLLGDSALYLCASSLGQGMGTEAFFGQGTRLTVV.

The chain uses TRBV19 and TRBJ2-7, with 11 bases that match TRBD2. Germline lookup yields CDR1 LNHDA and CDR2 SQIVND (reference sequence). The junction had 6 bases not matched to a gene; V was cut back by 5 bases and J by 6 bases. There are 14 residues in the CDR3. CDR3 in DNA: TGTGCCAGTAGTCTTACTAGCGGGAGTCCCGAGCAGTACTTC. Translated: CASSLTSGSPEQYF.

CDR3 sequence (DNA): TGTGCCAGCAGTTCCTACAACAGAAATGAAAAACTGTTTTTT. Translating gives CASSSYNRNEKLFF. This chain uses TRBV27 with TRBJ1-4; D remains ambiguous. V lost 4 bases to trimming and J lost 5 bases, with 11 bases between them. CDR3 length equals 14 residues. CDR1 is MNHEY and CDR2 is SMNVEV in the germline V gene (reference sequence). Filled out from reference TRBV27 and TRBJ1-4, the complete variable domain reads EAQVTQNPRYLITVTGKKLTVTCSQNMNHEYMSWYRQDPGLGLRQIYYSMNVEVTDKGDVPEGYKVSRKEKRNFPLILESPSPNQTSLYFCASSSYNRNEKLFFGSGTQLSVL.

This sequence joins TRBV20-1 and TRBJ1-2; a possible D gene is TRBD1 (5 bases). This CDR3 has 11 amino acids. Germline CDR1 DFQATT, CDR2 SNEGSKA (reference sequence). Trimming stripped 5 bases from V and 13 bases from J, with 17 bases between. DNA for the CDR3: TGCAGTGCTCCAACGCAGACAGCTTGCACCTTC. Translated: CSAPTQTACTF.

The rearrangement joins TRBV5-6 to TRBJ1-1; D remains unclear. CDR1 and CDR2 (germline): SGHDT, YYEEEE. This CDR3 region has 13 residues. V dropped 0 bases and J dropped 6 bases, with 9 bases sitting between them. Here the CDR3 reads CASSLGERAEAFF. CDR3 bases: TGTGCCAGCAGCTTGGGAGAACGGGCTGAAGCTTTCTTT.

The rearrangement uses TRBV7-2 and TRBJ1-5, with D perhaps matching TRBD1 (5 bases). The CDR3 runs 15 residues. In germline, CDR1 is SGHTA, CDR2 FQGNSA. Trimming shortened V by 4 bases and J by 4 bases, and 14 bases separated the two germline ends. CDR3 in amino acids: CASSSETDWNQPQHF. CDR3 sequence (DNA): TGTGCCAGCAGCTCCGAGACAGATTGGAATCAGCCCCAGCATTTT.

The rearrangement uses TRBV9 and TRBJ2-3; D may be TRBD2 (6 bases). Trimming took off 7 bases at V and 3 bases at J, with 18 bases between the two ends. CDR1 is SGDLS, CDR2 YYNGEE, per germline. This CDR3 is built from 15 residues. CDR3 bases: TGTGCCAGCGCTCTAATGGGGGGAACAACAGATACGCAGTATTTT. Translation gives CASALMGGTTDTQYF.

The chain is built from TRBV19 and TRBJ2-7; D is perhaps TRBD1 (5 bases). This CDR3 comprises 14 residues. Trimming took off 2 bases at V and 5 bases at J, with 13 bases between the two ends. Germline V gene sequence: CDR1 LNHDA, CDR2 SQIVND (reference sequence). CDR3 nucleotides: TGTGCCAGTAGTATAAGCCAGGGCTCAGACGAGCAGTACTTC. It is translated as CASSISQGSDEQYF.

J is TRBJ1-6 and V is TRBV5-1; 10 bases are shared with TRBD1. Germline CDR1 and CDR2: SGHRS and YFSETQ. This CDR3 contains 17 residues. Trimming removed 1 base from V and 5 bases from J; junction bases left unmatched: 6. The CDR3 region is CASSLMTGGFDNSPLHF. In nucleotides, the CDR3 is TGCGCCAGCAGCTTGATGACAGGGGGCTTCGATAATTCACCCCTCCACTTT.

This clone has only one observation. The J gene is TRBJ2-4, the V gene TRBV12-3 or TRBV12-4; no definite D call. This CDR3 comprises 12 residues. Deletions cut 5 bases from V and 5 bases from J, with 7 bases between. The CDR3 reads CASSGVQNIQYF. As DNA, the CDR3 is TGTGCCAGCAGTGGAGTACAAAACATTCAGTACTTC.

CDR3 nucleotides: TGTGCCAGCAGTTTTCGTCGCAGGGCGGCAAATGGCTACACCTTC. Translation: CASSFRRRAANGYTF. The chain is built from TRBV27 and TRBJ1-2; D may be TRBD1 (5 bases). Germline lookup yields CDR1 MNHEY and CDR2 SMNVEV (reference sequence). The CDR3 is made up of 15 amino acids. Trimming stripped 3 bases from V and 6 bases from J, with 17 bases between.

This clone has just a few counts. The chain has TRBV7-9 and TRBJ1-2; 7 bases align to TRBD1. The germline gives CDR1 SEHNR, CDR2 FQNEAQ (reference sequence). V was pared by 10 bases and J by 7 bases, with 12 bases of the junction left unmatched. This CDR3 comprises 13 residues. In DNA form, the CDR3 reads TGTGCCACTAGTACCGACAGGGAGACTGGCTACACCTTC. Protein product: CATSTDRETGYTF.

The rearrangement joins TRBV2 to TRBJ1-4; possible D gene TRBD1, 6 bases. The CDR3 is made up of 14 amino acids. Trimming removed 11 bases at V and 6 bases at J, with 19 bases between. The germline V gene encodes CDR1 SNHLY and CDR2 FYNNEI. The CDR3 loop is CAGARIEGDEKLFF. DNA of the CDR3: TGTGCCGGGGCTAGGATCGAGGGGGATGAAAAACTGTTTTTT.

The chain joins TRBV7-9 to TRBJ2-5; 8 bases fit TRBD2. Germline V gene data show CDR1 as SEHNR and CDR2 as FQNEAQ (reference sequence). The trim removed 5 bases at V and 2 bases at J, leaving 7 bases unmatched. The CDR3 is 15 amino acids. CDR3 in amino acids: CASSARTSRQETQYF. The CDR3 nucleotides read TGTGCCAGCAGCGCCAGGACTAGCAGACAAGAGACCCAGTACTTC.

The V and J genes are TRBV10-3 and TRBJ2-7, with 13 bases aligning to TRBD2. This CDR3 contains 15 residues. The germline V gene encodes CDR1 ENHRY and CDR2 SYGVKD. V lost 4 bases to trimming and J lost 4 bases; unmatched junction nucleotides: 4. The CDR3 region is CAISGTSGRGYEQYF. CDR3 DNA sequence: TGTGCCATCAGTGGGACTAGCGGGAGAGGGTACGAGCAGTACTTC.

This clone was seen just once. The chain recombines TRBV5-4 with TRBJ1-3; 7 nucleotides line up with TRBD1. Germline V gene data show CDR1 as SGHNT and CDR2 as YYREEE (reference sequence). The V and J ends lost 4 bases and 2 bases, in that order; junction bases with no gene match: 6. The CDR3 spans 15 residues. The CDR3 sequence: CASSDTGVPGNTIYF. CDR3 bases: TGTGCCAGCAGCGATACAGGGGTCCCTGGAAACACCATATATTTT.